This T cell receptor (beta chain) was retrieved from a study of cytomegalovirus exposure and HLA in healthy donors (dated by TCRdb to the late 2010s). A note on the overall study: An earlier analysis of several hundred of the donors reported 250 to 300 Gb of sequence data and roughly 110 million unique TCR beta sequences from about 179 million T cells. Class I and class II HLA loci were covered by the typing at four-digit resolution. Donor age, sex, ethnicity and CMV serostatus were compiled together with the repertoire data. Every discovery cohort repertoire had been produced on one sequencing platform. Using immunosequencing, the study profiled T cell repertoires from 640 or so subjects and related those repertoires to cytomegalovirus serostatus. Typing coverage varied by locus: about 620-630 donors for A, B, C, DRB1 and DQB1; roughly 510 for DQA1; nearly 610 for DPA1; approximately 450 for DPB1. Rather than using new phenotypic data, the later analysis identified candidate immune exposures from TCR beta sequences and from how often those sequences occurred across donors. Among a few hundred genotyped donors of the cohort, an average of approximately 240,000 unique TCR beta nucleotide sequences were sequenced per donor, around 20% of them non-productive. Roughly 290 gigabases of sequencing data and 70 million to 95 million unique TCR sequences made up an early release that covered several hundred HLA-typed donors. The study aimed to test whether signatures of past pathogen exposure could be identified by cataloging public T cell receptors. Genome-wide SNP genotypes for about 60% of the roughly 670 donors were used in a later genetic analysis, which treated that subset as a discovery cohort. Besides the first cohort of approximately 710 subjects, a separate validation cohort made up of 90 to 150 different subjects was used. Of the roughly 410 genotyped donors, less than 85% were placed in the genetic ancestry cluster associated with self-reported Caucasian donors. A later analysis re-analyzed previously published TCR beta repertoires from roughly 630 donors and added high-resolution HLA genotyping to study TCR occurrence patterns. To predict cytomegalovirus infection status, the study brought together high-throughput TCR immunosequencing, statistical association of individual TCRs with disease status, and machine learning. An earlier analysis of fewer than 750 of the donors used high-throughput TCR beta sequencing to judge whether each TCR beta V gene segment behaved as functional or pseudogenic. Four or five DR-DQ haplotypes were handled as single units for association and clustering because linkage in the cohort was strong. The paper as a whole reports these results and caveats: In a later analysis, the rate of TCR association differed among HLA loci, with DRB1 alleles having the most associated TCRs and HLA-C alleles having the fewest. Because some donors lacked HLA typing at each locus, the association tests relied only on the typed subset. Specific HLA alleles were associated with 16,951 TCR beta sequences at a false discovery rate of 0.05 in a later analysis. A later genetic analysis reported fewer N-insertions in productive TCRs among donors in an Asian-associated ancestry cluster than the roughly 640-donor mean. Across donors, most TCR sequences were observed very rarely, whereas some public TCRs were present in many individuals. The authors suggested that the approach could potentially be generalized to other disease states and immunological phenotypes. In a later analysis, HLA-associated TCR beta chains were found to be more clonally expanded and to have lower generation probabilities than equally common non-associated chains. This cohort had only TCR beta chains sequenced, and the lack of alpha or paired-chain data limited which features could be detected. In a later analysis, most CMV-associated TCR beta chains were found to appear HLA-restricted, with HLA associations seemingly driven largely by CMV exposure. The study gave a list of around 170 TCR beta chains associated with cytomegalovirus. For the cohort, immune exposure information was limited to CMV serostatus. The earlier analysis of 587 of the donors excluded roughly 17 rarely observed V segments, including chromosome 9 orphons, because counts were too low. The classifier was reported to diagnose cytomegalovirus status with high specificity and sensitivity in both the original cohort and the validation cohort. In an earlier analysis of 587 of the donors, most TCR beta V segments appeared in productive rearrangements about 87% or about 30% of the time, broadly matching IMGT annotations. Roughly uniform sequencing depth across donors was assumed in presence/absence analyses, although this assumption may not hold. Several of the top co-occurrence clusters appeared to be linked to parvovirus B19, influenza, CMV and Epstein-Barr virus, according to a later analysis. A further reported finding was that TCR beta sequences accurately predicted the HLA-A and HLA-B alleles for most subjects in the first cohort. Assigning TCR associations to individual alleles was difficult when HLA alleles, especially DR and DQ, strongly co-occurred. V-gene and J-gene trimming of TCR beta chains was associated with a missense DCLRE1C variant in a later genetic analysis, and the association was replicated in an independent cohort. In vitro tests confirmed that a few of the cytomegalovirus-associated TCR beta chains recognize cytomegalovirus antigens. A cluster of highly shared sequence variants was judged likely to be a technical artifact of the sequencing pipeline. Correlated functional status among segregating V segments might reflect linkage disequilibrium, but an unknown experimental factor could not be ruled out.

Note on this clone: It lacks a known antigen. Base-call qualities are not available, and no considerably larger clone is one nucleotide away.

The cohort consisted of some 670 healthy bone marrow donors. Cohort members were all nominally healthy when sampled, although unrecorded immune exposures were likely present. The donor was CMV seronegative and was included in the group of a few hundred seronegative cohort members. A peripheral blood sample was provided by each donor, and peripheral blood mononuclear cells were used for TCR beta sequencing. Genomic DNA was extracted from the blood cell samples with the Qiagen DNeasy Blood Extraction Kit. Preparation of the library involved the immunoSEQ multiplex PCR assay. For the multiplex PCR, a mixture combining 60 forward primers for TCR Vbeta segments and 13 reverse primers for TCR Jbeta segments was used. Amplification of the CDR3 region of rearranged TCR beta genes was performed with a multiplex PCR assay on genomic DNA. The Illumina HiSeq System was used to sequence the amplified TCR beta libraries as 87-base-pair reads. As for how the authors treated the data: A later analysis tallied around 80 million unique TCR beta chains across the 610 or so repertoires, and around 9.9 million of those chains were shared by two or more donors. A nearest-neighbor algorithm error-corrected the raw reads and collapsed the reads into unique sequences, merging closely related sequences to remove PCR and sequencing errors. CDR3 sequences were aligned to IMGT reference sequences to assign V, D and J gene segments. For a sequence to be retained, a match of at least six nucleotides was required to both a V gene segment and a J gene segment. A rearrangement counted as productive if the CDR3 had no stop codons and remained in frame with V and J, and every other rearrangement counted as non-productive. Following IMGT convention, CDR3 was defined as the stretch from the second conserved V-encoded cysteine up to the conserved J-encoded phenylalanine. The earlier analysis of some 580 of the donors excluded any sequence lacking an unambiguous match to a single V gene segment. An earlier analysis of a few hundred of the donors called V segments functional above 56.7% productive rearrangements and segregating when the between-donor standard deviation exceeded 5%. A statistical classification framework was built for diagnosing cytomegalovirus status from the catalog of TCR beta chain sequences. In a later analysis, V and J genes were assigned by comparing TCR nucleotide sequences against IMGT/GENE-DB human TR gene sequences. The TCRdist pipeline was used in a later analysis to assign CDR3 sequences and most-parsimonious VDJ recombination scenarios. In a later analysis, each TCR beta chain was defined by its CDR3 amino acid sequence together with its V-gene family, and reads without a unique V-gene family were excluded. A later analysis removed several hundred highly shared, low-generation-probability nucleotide sequences to deal with suspected cross-contamination and a sequencing artifact. For each public chain, a later analysis derived a clonal expansion index from normalized ranks of inferred template counts within each repertoire. A later analysis computed generation probabilities with a VDJ recombination model fitted to out-of-frame rearrangements, and checked the results against IGoR. A later analysis scored TCR-TCR, TCR-HLA and TCR-CMV co-occurrence with hypergeometric tests, applying a repertoire-size bias correction to TCR pairs. In a later analysis, false discovery rates were estimated by permuting HLA or CMV assignments 20 times. A later analysis grouped co-occurring TCRs with DBSCAN, adding TCRdist sequence similarity when clustering within HLA-allele-positive subsets. For co-occurrence clustering, repertoires with fewer than 30,000 or more than 120,000 public chains were excluded, along with four or five repertoires with anomalous nucleotide sharing. The table was pulled from immuneACCESS by TCRdb, which kept in-frame rearrangements only. Such tables lose some clones; where checked, under half of the loss comes from unresolved V genes, and the rest has no known cause. V and J calls and clone size follow that table, whereas D and trimming were derived from the DNA. In all, the sample holds 210,000 or so clones, and around 83% of those were seen once. The ten most abundant clones make up roughly 0.22% of the sample.

The clonotype was recovered from a girl aged 2 to 9 in good health and CMV-seronegative. Material: PBMCs.

The nucleotides are TGTGCCAGCAGCCCGGGGATATTCTACAATCAGCCCCAGCATTTT. Translated, it reads CASSPGIFYNQPQHF. The rearrangement joined TRBV5-8 to TRBJ1-5; no D gene call is confident. The CDR3, from cysteine to phenylalanine, totals 15 residues. The sequence is cut down to CDR3 DNA, 45 bases in frame from base 1. CDR1 and CDR2 were assigned from the germline V gene as SGHTS and YDEGEE. A distance of 14 bases separates the germline ends of V and J, which lose 4 bases and 3 bases respectively.